This entry concerns a single T cell receptor beta chain. The CDR3 spans 14 residues. Deletions cut 2 bases from V and 7 bases from J, with 12 bases between. Germline V CDR1 and CDR2: SGDLS, YYNGEE. These data come from a study of CD8+ T cells in alopecia areata. From alopecia areata patients, lesional scalp punch biopsies and peripheral blood were collected. In each case, RNA was isolated and then reverse transcribed into cDNA as the sequencing template. Some clones are missing from TCRdb's copy, which holds only in-frame ones; the method was immunoSEQ multiplex PCR. Here the sample spans some 13,000 clones, 60% being singletons.

V is TRBV9 and J is TRBJ2-2, with D maybe TRBD1 (6 bases). The sample consisted of skin. The TCR was taken from a human donor with alopecia areata. The CDR3 DNA follows: TGTGCCAGCAGCGTGTACGAAGGGGGCGGGGAGCTGTTTTTT. Encoded protein: CASSVYEGGGELFF.